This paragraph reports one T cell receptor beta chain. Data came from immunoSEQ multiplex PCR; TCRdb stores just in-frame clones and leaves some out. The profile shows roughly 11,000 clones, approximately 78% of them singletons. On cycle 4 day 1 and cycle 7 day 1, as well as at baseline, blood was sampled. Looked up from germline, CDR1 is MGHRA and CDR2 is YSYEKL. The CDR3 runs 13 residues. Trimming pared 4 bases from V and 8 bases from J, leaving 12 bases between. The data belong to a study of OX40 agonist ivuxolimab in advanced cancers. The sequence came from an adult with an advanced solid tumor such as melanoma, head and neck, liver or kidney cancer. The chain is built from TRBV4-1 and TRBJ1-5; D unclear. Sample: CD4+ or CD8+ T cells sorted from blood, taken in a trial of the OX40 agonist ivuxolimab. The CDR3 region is CASSRTTSEPQHF. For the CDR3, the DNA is TGCGCCAGCAGCCGCACGACCTCCGAGCCCCAGCATTTT.